The 30 T cell receptor beta chains presented below share a single source sample, sequenced in a study of neoadjuvant anti-PD-1 for oral cavity cancer. The data were produced by immunoSEQ multiplex PCR, yet TCRdb's version contains in-frame clones alone and is incomplete. Counted here are 13,000 to 15,000 clones, 60% to 80% occurring once; the ten biggest clones make up about 2.3%. Time point meaning: after neoadjuvant nivolumab, at surgical resection. The sample here was PBMCs, taken after nivolumab (anti-PD-1) treatment. These receptors were obtained from a person aged 35-79 years with oral cavity squamous cell carcinoma.

This clone occurred once. This chain joins TRBV2 and TRBJ2-7, with a possible D match to TRBD1 (6 bases). This CDR3 is built from 13 residues. Germline V gene sequence: CDR1 SNHLY, CDR2 FYNNEI. V was trimmed by 6 bases and J by 4 bases, leaving 13 bases between them. CDR3 nucleotide sequence: TGTGCCAGCAGCGCGAGGGGGTTGTACGAGCAGTACTTC. It specifies CASSARGLYEQYF.

This rearrangement joins TRBV18 to TRBJ1-2, with TRBD1 as a possible D gene (5 bases). Trimming took 0 bases from V and 8 from J, leaving 22 bases between them. Per the germline V gene, CDR1 is KGHSH and CDR2 is LQKENI. The CDR3 is 17 amino acids. DNA of the CDR3: TGTGCCAGCTCACCACCGGGAGGTCGGGGCGGGTCATACGGCTACACCTTC. The encoded protein is CASSPPGGRGGSYGYTF.

This clone was observed once. V gene TRBV5-4 combines with J gene TRBJ1-1, with a weak D call TRBD1 (5 bases). The length of the CDR3 is 14 residues. The germline V gene has CDR1 SGHNT and CDR2 YYREEE (reference sequence). With 6 bases removed from V and 4 bases from J, the gap between germline ends came to 16 bases. CDR3 loop: CASTLGGAGTEAFF. CDR3 coding DNA: TGTGCCAGCACCCTTGGCGGGGCGGGCACTGAAGCTTTCTTT.

This rearrangement joins TRBV30 to TRBJ2-5, with D uncertain. Germline V CDR1 and CDR2: GTSNPN, SVGIG (reference sequence). V shed 0 bases and J shed 0 bases, with 11 bases lying between them. The CDR3 runs to 15 residues. The CDR3 spells CAWSVYRENQETQYF. In DNA form, the CDR3 reads TGTGCCTGGAGTGTGTATAGGGAAAACCAAGAGACCCAGTACTTC.

There are a few counts of this clone. The rearrangement links TRBV9 to TRBJ2-3; 8 nucleotides agree with TRBD2. J lost 1 base, V lost 4 bases, and 5 bases had no gene match. Germline-derived CDR1 and CDR2 are SGDLS and YYNGEE. The CDR3 totals 15 residues. CDR3: CASSLGLVRTDTQYF. The CDR3 DNA reads TGTGCCAGCAGCCTGGGACTAGTACGCACAGATACGCAGTATTTT.

The gene calls are TRBV28 and TRBJ1-2; D is uncertain. The germline V gene encodes CDR1 MDHEN and CDR2 SYDVKM. V lost 7 bases, J lost 2 bases, and 14 bases lay in between. The length of the CDR3 is 14 residues. In DNA, the CDR3 is TGTGCCAGCAAGGATGGAGGTGAGAACTATGGCTACACCTTC. Residues: CASKDGGENYGYTF.

V usage is TRBV9 and J usage is TRBJ2-7; 12 bases are a match to TRBD2. The V segment lost 4 bases and the J segment 3 bases; nucleotides outside the gene matches: 5. The CDR3 has 15 amino acids. Germline CDR1 SGDLS, CDR2 YYNGEE. The CDR3 protein is CASSLGTSGLYEQYF. CDR3 bases: TGTGCCAGCAGCCTAGGGACTAGCGGGCTCTACGAGCAGTACTTC.

The chain links TRBV28 to TRBJ2-5; 8 bases are shared with TRBD1. This CDR3 has 15 residues. With V trimmed by 2 bases and J by 2 bases, 4 bases remained unmatched. The germline CDR1 and CDR2 sequences are MDHEN and SYDVKM. The CDR3 here is CASSLAGTGQETQYF. The CDR3 DNA reads TGTGCCAGCAGTTTAGCCGGGACAGGTCAAGAGACCCAGTACTTC.

This clone was counted a single time. The chain joins TRBV7-3 to TRBJ2-1, with 7 bases identical to TRBD1. Germline-derived CDR1 and CDR2 are SGHTA and FQGTGA. V shed 5 bases, J shed 0 bases, and the junction held 7 bases outside the gene matches. The CDR3 covers 16 residues. CDR3 sequence reads: CASSPWTGSSYNEQFF. For the CDR3, the DNA is TGTGCCAGCAGCCCCTGGACAGGAAGCTCCTACAATGAGCAGTTCTTC.

This chain links TRBV27 with TRBJ2-1, with D tentatively TRBD2 (5 bases). The CDR3 runs 15 residues. V gave up 6 bases and J gave up 5 bases, with 17 bases separating them. Per the germline V gene, CDR1 is MNHEY and CDR2 is SMNVEV (reference sequence). The CDR3 nucleotides read TGTGCCAGCAGCCCGAGGGTGGTAGGGAACAATGAGCAGTTCTTC. This translates into CASSPRVVGNNEQFF.

J is TRBJ2-3 and V is TRBV2; possibly TRBD1 for D (5 bases). Germline V gene data show CDR1 as SNHLY and CDR2 as FYNNEI. This CDR3 has 14 residues. Trimming pared 6 bases from V and 0 bases from J, leaving 10 bases between. CDR3 bases: TGTGCCAGCAGGGACAAACCGAGCACAGATACGCAGTATTTT. As protein: CASRDKPSTDTQYF.

The rearrangement joins TRBV30 to TRBJ2-7, with unresolved D. Germline loops: CDR1 GTSNPN, CDR2 SVGIG (reference sequence). The CDR3 runs to 15 residues. Trimming took off 2 bases at V and 6 bases at J, with 20 bases between the two ends. DNA for the CDR3: TGTGCCTGGAGTAGGGCACTCTTTTGGGGATCCGAGCAGTACTTC. Translation: CAWSRALFWGSEQYF.

A few counts support this clone. This chain links TRBV20-1 with TRBJ2-5; D is uncertain. The CDR3 contains 10 residues. V dropped 8 bases and J dropped 11 bases, with 15 bases sitting between them. Germline assignment: CDR1 DFQATT and CDR2 SNEGSKA (reference sequence). CDR3 loop: CSTKSPPQYF. The DNA of the CDR3 is TGCAGTACCAAAAGCCCACCTCAGTACTTC.

This clone was picked up a small number of times. CDR3 DNA: TGCGCCAGCAGCCAAACCCAGGGGCAATGGAGTGGCTACACCTTC. It encodes CASSQTQGQWSGYTF. The chain is built from TRBV4-1 and TRBJ1-2; D may be TRBD1 (6 bases). CDR3 length: 15 amino acids. CDR1 and CDR2 from the germline V gene are MGHRA and YSYEKL. V lost 2 bases, J lost 7 bases, and 17 bases lay in between.

The V and J genes are TRBV4-2 and TRBJ2-2; D is unclear. The CDR3 covers 13 residues. V gave up 8 bases and J gave up 3 bases, with 10 bases separating them. CDR1 LGHNA and CDR2 YNFKEQ come from the germline V gene. The CDR3 nucleotides read TGTGCCAGCGTAGGCAGAGACACCGGGGAGCTGTTTTTT. This encodes CASVGRDTGELFF.

The chain joins TRBV2 to TRBJ1-2; 9 bases agree with TRBD1. CDR1 and CDR2 from the germline V gene are SNHLY and FYNNEI. Trimming took 6 bases from V and 8 from J; bases not matched to a gene: 10. The CDR3 loop spans 14 amino acids. CDR3 in amino acids: CASSAGTGNLGYTF. CDR3 in DNA: TGTGCCAGCAGCGCCGGGACAGGGAATTTAGGCTACACCTTC.

This clone was picked up one time. This chain joins TRBV11-2 and TRBJ1-2; 7 bases align to TRBD1. V shed 6 bases and J 4 bases; nucleotides not matched to a gene: 8. Per germline, CDR1 SGHAT and CDR2 FQNNGV. This CDR3 region has 14 residues. Here the CDR3 DNA reads TGTGCCAGCAGTTTTCAGGGGGTCGTCTATGGCTACACCTTC. Translated: CASSFQGVVYGYTF.

This clone was counted once. The CDR3 nucleotides are TGTGCCAGCAGTGGGGACGATGGGAAAGCTTTCTTT. Translating it yields CASSGDDGKAFF. The chain carries TRBV6-1 and TRBJ1-1; D is possibly TRBD1 (5 bases). Trimming stripped 4 bases from V and 9 bases from J, with 12 bases between. The germline V gene has CDR1 MNHNS and CDR2 SASEGT. This CDR3 is 12 amino acids long.

The chain joins TRBV9 to TRBJ1-4; D is uncertain. The V end lost 0 bases, the J end lost 3 bases, and 12 bases lay between the germline ends. CDR1 and CDR2 (germline): SGDLS, YYNGEE. The CDR3 loop spans 16 amino acids. This chain's CDR3 is CASSVAPNQPNEKLFF. The CDR3 DNA follows: TGTGCCAGCAGCGTAGCTCCTAACCAGCCTAATGAAAAACTGTTTTTT.

The V gene is TRBV6-6, the J gene TRBJ2-2; D assignment may be TRBD1 or TRBD2 (5 bases each). CDR3 length: 16 residues. V was trimmed by 5 bases and J by 1 base, leaving 14 bases between them. Germline V gene sequence: CDR1 MNHNY, CDR2 SVGAGI (reference sequence). The CDR3, as DNA: TGTGCCAGCAGTCGTTCGGGGACGGGGAACACCGGGGAGCTGTTTTTT. Translating gives CASSRSGTGNTGELFF.

The V and J genes are TRBV19 and TRBJ2-2; no firm D call. The CDR3 consists of 14 residues. Between the trimmed V and J ends, which lost 1 base and 4 bases, there was a span of 7 bases. Germline V CDR1 and CDR2: LNHDA, SQIVND (reference sequence). The DNA for the CDR3 is TGTGCCAGTAGTATAGCGAGCTTCACCGGGGAGCTGTTTTTT. It is translated as CASSIASFTGELFF.

The chain has TRBV28 and TRBJ1-5, with D possibly being TRBD1 (5 bases). The germline gives CDR1 MDHEN, CDR2 SYDVKM. The CDR3 is 14 amino acids. Trimming stripped 1 base from V and 6 bases from J, with 10 bases between. CDR3 coding DNA: TGTGCCAGCAGTTTATTTGCAGGGAGTCAGCCCCAGCATTTT. Its translation is CASSLFAGSQPQHF. The full variable domain, completed using reference TRBV28 and TRBJ1-5, is DVKVTQSSRYLVKRTGEKVFLECVQDMDHENMFWYRQDPGLGLRLIYFSYDVKMKEKGDIPEGYSVSREKKERFSLILESASTNQTSMYLCASSLFAGSQPQHFGDGTRLSIL.

The chain joins TRBV30 to TRBJ1-5; perhaps TRBD1 as D (5 bases). The V gene lost 2 bases and the J gene lost 6 bases, with 11 bases spanning the gap. The CDR3 contains 13 residues. The germline V gene encodes CDR1 GTSNPN and CDR2 SVGIG (reference sequence). The DNA for the CDR3 is TGTGCCTGGAGTCGGTCAGGGACTCAGCCCCAGCATTTT. Its protein product is CAWSRSGTQPQHF.

The chain employs TRBV5-1 and TRBJ2-2, with 8 bases matching TRBD1. CDR1 is SGHRS, CDR2 YFSETQ, per germline. J lost 6 bases, V lost 0 bases, and 1 base had no gene match. The CDR3 has 14 residues. CDR3 amino acids: CASSLGQGSGELFF. For the CDR3, the DNA is TGCGCCAGCAGCTTGGGACAGGGGTCCGGGGAGCTGTTTTTT.

The chain employs TRBV10-3 and TRBJ2-7; perhaps TRBD1 as D (6 bases). The CDR3 totals 15 residues. V was clipped by 8 bases and J by 3 bases, with 20 bases between them. Germline CDR1 reads ENHRY; CDR2 reads SYGVKD. This CDR3 is CAIGGKRRNNYEQYF. CDR3 nucleotide sequence: TGTGCCATCGGGGGCAAACGGCGAAATAACTACGAGCAGTACTTC.

The rearrangement links TRBV2 to TRBJ2-7; tentatively, D is TRBD2 (5 bases). The CDR3 is 15 amino acids. CDR1 is SNHLY and CDR2 is FYNNEI in the germline V gene. V gave up 5 bases and J gave up 0 bases, with 14 bases separating them. The CDR3 region is CASSSGLLSSYEQYF. The CDR3 coding sequence is TGTGCCAGCAGTTCCGGACTCCTAAGCTCCTACGAGCAGTACTTC.

This clone has only a few counts. The gene calls are TRBV6-1 and TRBJ1-6; a possible D gene is TRBD1 (6 bases). Trimming took 5 bases from V and 7 from J, leaving 12 bases between them. CDR1 and CDR2 from the germline V gene are MNHNS and SASEGT. The CDR3 totals 14 residues. The CDR3, as DNA: TGTGCCAGCAGTCCTCCAGGGGAGAATTCACCCCTCCACTTT. Amino acid sequence: CASSPPGENSPLHF.

The rearrangement joins TRBV7-2 to TRBJ2-3, with a tentative D call TRBD2 (6 bases). Trimming removed 3 bases at V and 2 bases at J, with 9 bases between. The CDR3 is 14 residues long. CDR1 and CDR2 from the germline V gene are SGHTA and FQGNSA. CDR3 residues: CASSFGGLTDTQYF. DNA of the CDR3: TGTGCCAGCAGCTTTGGAGGGCTCACAGATACGCAGTATTTT.

This chain uses TRBV28 with TRBJ1-1; possibly TRBD1 for D (6 bases). The germline V gene has CDR1 MDHEN and CDR2 SYDVKM. There are 12 residues in the CDR3. The V and J ends lost 7 bases and 2 bases respectively, with 8 bases between them. CDR3 nucleotides: TGTGCCAGCAAAGGGGGAAACACTGAAGCTTTCTTT. Translated: CASKGGNTEAFF.

This clone came up a few times. The J gene is TRBJ1-1, the V gene TRBV4-2; 7 bases fit TRBD1. The germline V gene encodes CDR1 LGHNA and CDR2 YNFKEQ. The CDR3 runs 18 residues. The junction had 14 bases not matched to a gene; V was cut back by 3 bases and J by 1 base. CDR3: CASSQATGQRERNTEAFF. The DNA for the CDR3 is TGTGCCAGCAGCCAGGCAACGGGACAGCGGGAGAGGAACACTGAAGCTTTCTTT.